Listed here is a single T cell receptor beta chain. This clonotype was observed many times. This receptor's antigen is unknown. A much larger clone is a single base away; this may be a read error. Moderately to severely active disease, a Clinical Activity Score of at least 3, a NOSPECS grade of at least 4, and a duration under 3 months were present in ophthalmopathy patients. The study excluded patients with uncontrolled infections, other autoimmune diseases, pregnancy or lactation. Clinical symptoms, serum thyroxine and TRAb, thyroid ultrasound, and orbital computed tomography formed the basis for the diagnoses. PBMCs were separated from approximately 9.9 ml of fresh peripheral blood using Ficoll-Paque density gradient centrifugation. Total RNA was extracted using Trizol reagent, and RNA quality was assessed on an Agilent 2100 Bioanalyzer. TCR beta CDR3 regions were amplified from RNA transcripts. The TCR CDR3 was subjected to a first round of RT-PCR using the HTBI primer set and the Qiagen OneStep RT-PCR kit. Libraries were constructed in a second round of multiplex PCR, after which size selection and purification were carried out. Paired-end sequencing of the libraries was performed with 100 bp reads on an Illumina HiSeq2000. Processing in the source paper ran as follows. SOAPnuke was used to process the raw data, throwing out any read that contained adapters or uncalled bases, had a mean Phred below 15, or lacked an exact constant-primer or identifier match. High-quality paired reads were merged using COPE v1.2.5, and each unique nucleotide sequence was defined as a clonotype. Clonotypes were aligned to IMGT TRBV, TRBD and TRBJ reference segments using MiTCR v1.1. The analysis included only V-J combinations with a frequency above 0.0001, which together covered more than 99% of the repertoires. A TCS score was defined as the ratio of F50 (clonal expansion) to E x V (chaos), with BLOSUM62-based TCRdist applied between CDR3 peptides within each V-J. Welch's t-statistics and random forest reduced fewer than 550 V-J features to 13, which were used in a naive Bayes classifier (R e1071). TCRdb itself trimmed the public reads at Q25 with fastp, ran MiXCR and retained productive beta chains. Records with the same CDR3 protein are collapsed into one entry carrying the most frequent genes and DNA. TCRdb, rather than the study authors, made the V and J calls. The sample table holds about 520,000 distinct CDR3 sequences, of which around a quarter were seen once. Approximately 11% of the sample goes to the ten largest clones.

The CDR3 has 12 amino acids, counting the end cysteine and phenylalanine. Here the CDR3 DNA is all that survives: 36 bases in frame from base 1. V is pared back by 5 bases and J by 7 bases, with 11 bases lying between the germline termini. CDR1 and CDR2 are drawn from the germline V gene: SGHVS, FQNEAQ. The data belong to a study of T cells in Graves' hyperthyroidism and ophthalmopathy (dated 2019 in TCRdb). The study in broad terms: Peripheral blood samples were taken at initial diagnosis, before any treatment was given. After blood sampling, hyperthyroidism patients were treated with methimazole at a starting dose of 30 mg daily, and ophthalmopathy patients were treated with high-dose intravenous methylprednisolone. The paper describes TCR Vbeta CDR3 sequencing of around 140 peripheral blood samples, made up of 40 to 45 ophthalmopathy patients, 70 to 75 hyperthyroidism patients and 17 progressor patients. The 95 to 100 discovery patients were randomly divided into training and test sets at a 7:3 ratio. In about 6 Graves' hyperthyroidism patients, the study also compared T-cell repertoires from thyroid tissue with T-cell repertoires from blood. Prospective prediction of ophthalmopathy was tested in an independent validation cohort consisting of fewer than 20 hyperthyroidism patients and approximately 16 patients who later progressed to ophthalmopathy. To identify distinguishing TCR V-J signatures, a discovery cohort of about a hundred patients was used, comprising 43 with Graves' ophthalmopathy and about 59 with stable Graves' hyperthyroidism.

What the authors observed across the whole study: Most expanded thyroid clonotypes (frequency above 0.001) were also detected in blood, a finding suggesting that blood repertoires may reflect thyroid immune responses. Ophthalmopathy was separated from stable hyperthyroidism by a 13 V-J signature model, with just over 85% sensitivity and about 81% specificity obtained in cross-validation and 80%/75% obtained in testing. No statistical method was used to set the sample size in advance, and investigators knew the group allocation. During validation, the model predicted progression to ophthalmopathy a median of approximately 6.5 months ahead of onset, with roughly 65% sensitivity and 72% to 85% specificity.

The sequencing sample was made of blood. This TCR came from a woman aged 30 to 39 with Graves' ophthalmopathy. Recombination joined TRBV7-8 with TRBJ1-2; the D gene remains uncertain. The sequenced DNA is TGTGCCAGCAGCCCCCAACCCTGTGGCTACACCTTC. It translates as CASSPQPCGYTF.